This T cell receptor (beta chain) was obtained from a study of T cells in Graves' hyperthyroidism and ophthalmopathy. Regarding this clonotype: Its antigen is unidentified.

General study points: Most thyroid clonotypes that were expanded above 0.001 also turned up in blood.

The CDR3 consists of 12 residues. V was cut by 1 base and J by 9 bases, with 4 bases left in between. Looked up from germline, CDR1 is SEHNR and CDR2 is FQNEAQ (reference sequence). From RNA transcripts, TCR beta CDR3 regions were amplified. The TCR CDR3 first-round RT-PCR relied on the HTBI primer set. In TCRdb, the multiplex PCR reads were re-called with MiXCR into one record per CDR3 protein. The table records 500,000 to 650,000 distinct CDR3 sequences, about 14% of them present only once. The specimen was blood. V and J are TRBV7-9 and TRBJ1-6; D call uncertain. The source of this sequence is a woman aged 50 to 60 with Graves' ophthalmopathy. DNA for the CDR3: TGTGCCAGCAGCTTAGGAAGTTCACCCCTCCACTTT. This codes for CASSLGSSPLHF.